This is a list of T cell receptor delta chains from one sample in a study of gamma-delta T cells after stem cell transplantation. TCRdb processed the RT-PCR reads again with the CATT caller. The table includes 13,000 or so delta-chain clones, about 32% detected once. The sample taken for sequencing was gamma-delta T cells. The receptors come from a human donor. It is not recorded whose cells these are; they may come from a transplant donor. Both conserved end residues are part of each CDR3. A D gene is named only where the DNA matches it firmly. For some rows the clone size is stated as once, few or many, or as a class when expanded; others skip it.

>TRDV2|TRDD3|TRDJ1|-
CACDAIKLGENFYTDKLIF
TGTGCCTGTGATGCTATTAAACTGGGGGAAAATTTCTACACCGATAAACTCATCTTT
>TRDV1|TRDD3|TRDJ1|-
CALGERGDCKYTDKLIF
TGTGCTCTTGGGGAACGGGGGGATTGTAAGTACACCGATAAACTCATCTTT
>TRDV1|TRDD3|TRDJ1|-
CALGEIQWGIRGVTDKLIF
TGTGCTCTTGGGGAAATACAGTGGGGGATACGGGGAGTGACCGATAAACTCATCTTT
>TRDV1|-|TRDJ1|-
CAIGERRGGPSKYTDKLIF
TGTGCTATTGGGGAAAGAAGGGGGGGTCCCTCTAAATACACCGATAAACTCATCTTT
>TRAV29/DV5|TRDD3|TRDJ1|-
CAAIEIPLRGYGTDKLIF
TGTGCTGCAATAGAAATCCCCTTACGGGGATACGGCACCGATAAACTCATCTTT
>TRDV2|-|TRDJ3|-
CACDTVGGSSWDTRQMFF
TGTGCCTGTGACACCGTTGGGGGCAGCTCCTGGGACACCCGACAGATGTTTTTC
>TRDV2|TRDD3|TRDJ3|few
CACDTVLGDTRSWDTRQMFF
TGTGCCTGTGACACGGTACTGGGGGATACGCGCTCCTGGGACACCCGACAGATGTTTTTC
>TRAV29/DV5|TRDD3|TRDJ1|few
CAASLSHVLGRIVSTDKLIF
TGTGCAGCAAGCCTTTCTCATGTACTGGGGAGGATAGTTTCAACCGATAAACTCATCTTT
>TRDV1|TRDD3|TRDJ1|-
CALGNGPSTGGYNDKLIF
TGTGCTCTTGGGAATGGGCCTTCTACTGGGGGATACAACGATAAACTCATCTTT
>TRDV1|TRDD3|TRDJ1|-
CALGEFIHVLGDAPRIYTDKLIF
TGTGCTCTTGGGGAATTCATACACGTACTGGGGGATGCACCTAGGATTTACACCGATAAACTCATCTTT
>TRDV3|TRDD3|TRDJ3|-
CASPYWGYPSSWDTRQMFF
TGTGCCTCCCCATACTGGGGATACCCGAGCTCCTGGGACACCCGACAGATGTTTTTC
>TRDV1|TRDD3|TRDJ1|-
CALGESTGGYLTDKLIF
TGTGCTCTTGGGGAATCCACTGGGGGATACTTAACCGATAAACTCATCTTT
>TRDV2|TRDD3|TRDJ3|-
CACDILGASSLYTRQMFF
TGTGCCTGTGACATACTGGGGGCTAGCTCCTTGTACACCCGACAGATGTTTTTC
>TRDV2|TRDD3|TRDJ2|few
CACDTLGGGYLGTAQLFF
TGTGCCTGTGACACCCTGGGGGGGGGATACCTTGGGACAGCACAACTCTTCTTT
>TRDV1|TRDD3|TRDJ1|few
CALGEFIRPAYWGPYTNKLIF
TGTGCTCTTGGGGAATTCATTCGTCCCGCCTACTGGGGGCCCTACACCAATAAACTCATCTTT
>TRDV2|TRDD3|TRDJ3|few
CACDTGWGIRDSWDTRQMFF
TGTGCCTGTGACACCGGCTGGGGGATACGCGACTCCTGGGACACCCGACAGATGTTTTTC
>TRDV3|-|TRDJ2|few
CATHLIVRLSRRAAQLFF
TGTGCCACGCACCTCATCGTTCGGCTGTCCCGGAGGGCAGCACAACTCTTCTTT
>TRDV3|-|TRDJ1|-
CAFRIRADKLIF
TGTGCCTTTAGGATACGCGCCGATAAACTCATCTTT
>TRDV1|-|TRDJ1|-
CALGEGGWAYNTDKLIF
TGTGCTCTTGGGGAAGGGGGCTGGGCCTATAACACCGATAAACTCATCTTT
>TRDV3|-|TRDJ1|-
CACIYGSAKTDKLIF
TGTGCCTGTATCTACGGAAGCGCGAAAACCGATAAACTCATCTTT
>TRDV1|TRDD3|TRDJ1|few
CALGEGPSSSVLGNTDKLIF
TGTGCTCTTGGGGAGGGGCCTTCGTCCTCAGTACTGGGGAACACCGATAAACTCATCTTT
>TRDV3|TRDD3|TRDJ3|-
CASPTDCTGGTLGSWDTRQMFF
TGTGCCTCCCCAACCGATTGTACTGGGGGGACCCTAGGCTCCTGGGACACCCGACAGATGTTTTTC
>TRDV2|-|TRDJ1|few
CACDTNFGFTDKLIF
TGTGCCTGTGACACGAACTTCGGCTTCACCGATAAACTCATCTTT
>TRDV2|TRDD3|TRDJ3|-
CACARHASVLGDNFWDTRQMFF
TGTGCCTGTGCCCGCCACGCGTCAGTACTGGGGGATAATTTCTGGGACACCCGACAGATGTTTTTC
>TRDV1|-|TRDJ1|few
CALWLGDGAHPYTDKLIF
TGTGCTCTTTGGCTCGGGGATGGGGCACACCCCTACACCGATAAACTCATCTTT
>TRDV2|TRDD3|TRDJ3|medium-sized
CACDTVSTGGYSWDTRQMFF
TGTGCCTGTGACACCGTCAGTACTGGGGGATACTCCTGGGACACCCGACAGATGTTTTTC
>TRDV1|TRDD3|TRDJ2|few
CALGDPWPIFRAYWGWVTAQLFF
TGTGCTCTTGGGGACCCTTGGCCCATATTCCGGGCGTACTGGGGATGGGTGACAGCACAACTCTTCTTT
>TRDV3|TRDD3|TRDJ1|-
CALFGSYWGVNSNTDKLIF
TGTGCCCTATTTGGGTCCTACTGGGGGGTTAATTCTAACACCGATAAACTCATCTTT